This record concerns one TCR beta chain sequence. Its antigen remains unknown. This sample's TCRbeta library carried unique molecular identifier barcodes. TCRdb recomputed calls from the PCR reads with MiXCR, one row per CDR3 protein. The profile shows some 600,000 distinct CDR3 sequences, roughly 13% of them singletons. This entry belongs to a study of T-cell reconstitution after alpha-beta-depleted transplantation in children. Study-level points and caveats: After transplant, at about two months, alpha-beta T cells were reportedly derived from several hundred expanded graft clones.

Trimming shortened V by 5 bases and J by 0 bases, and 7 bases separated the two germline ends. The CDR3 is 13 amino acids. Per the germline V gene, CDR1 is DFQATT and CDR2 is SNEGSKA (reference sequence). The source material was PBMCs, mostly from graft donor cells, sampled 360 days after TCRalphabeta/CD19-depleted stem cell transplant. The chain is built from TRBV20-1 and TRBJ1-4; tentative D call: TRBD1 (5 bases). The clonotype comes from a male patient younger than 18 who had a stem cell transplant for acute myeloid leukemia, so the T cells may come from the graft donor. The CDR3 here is CSAGQSTNEKLFF. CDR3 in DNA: TGCAGTGCTGGACAATCAACTAATGAAAAACTGTTTTTT.